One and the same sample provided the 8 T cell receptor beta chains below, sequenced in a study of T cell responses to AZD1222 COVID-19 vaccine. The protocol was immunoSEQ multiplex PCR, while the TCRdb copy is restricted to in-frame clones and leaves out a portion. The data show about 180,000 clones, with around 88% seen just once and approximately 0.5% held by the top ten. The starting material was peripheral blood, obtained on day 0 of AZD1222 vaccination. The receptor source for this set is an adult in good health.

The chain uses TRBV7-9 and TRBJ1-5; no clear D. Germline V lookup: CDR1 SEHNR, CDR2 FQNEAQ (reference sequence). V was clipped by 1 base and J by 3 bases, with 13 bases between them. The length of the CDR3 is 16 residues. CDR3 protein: CASSLGADGTNQPQHF. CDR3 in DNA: TGTGCCAGCAGCTTAGGTGCGGACGGAACCAATCAGCCCCAGCATTTT.

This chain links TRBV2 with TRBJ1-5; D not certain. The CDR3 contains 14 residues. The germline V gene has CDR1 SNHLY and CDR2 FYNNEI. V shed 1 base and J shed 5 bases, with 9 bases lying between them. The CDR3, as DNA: TGTGCCAGCAGTGAAGTTGGAATTGATCAGCCCCAGCATTTT. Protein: CASSEVGIDQPQHF.

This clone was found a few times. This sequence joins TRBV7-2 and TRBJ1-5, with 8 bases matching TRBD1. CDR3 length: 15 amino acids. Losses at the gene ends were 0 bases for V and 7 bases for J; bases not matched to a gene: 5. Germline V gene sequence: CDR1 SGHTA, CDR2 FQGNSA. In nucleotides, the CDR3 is TGTGCCAGCAGCTTAGCCGGGGACAGGTTCCAGCCCCAGCATTTT. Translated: CASSLAGDRFQPQHF.

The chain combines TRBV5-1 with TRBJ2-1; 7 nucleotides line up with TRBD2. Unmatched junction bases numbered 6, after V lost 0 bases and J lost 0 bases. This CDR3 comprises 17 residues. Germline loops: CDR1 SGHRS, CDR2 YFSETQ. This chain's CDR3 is CASSLGLAVSSYNEQFF. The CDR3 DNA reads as TGCGCCAGCAGCTTGGGGCTAGCGGTGAGCTCCTACAATGAGCAGTTCTTC.

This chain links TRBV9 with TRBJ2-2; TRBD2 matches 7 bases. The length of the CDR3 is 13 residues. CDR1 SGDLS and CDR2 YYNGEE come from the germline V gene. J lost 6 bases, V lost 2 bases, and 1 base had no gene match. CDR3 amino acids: CASSVGRAGELFF. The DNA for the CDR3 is TGTGCCAGCAGCGTGGGGAGGGCCGGGGAGCTGTTTTTT.

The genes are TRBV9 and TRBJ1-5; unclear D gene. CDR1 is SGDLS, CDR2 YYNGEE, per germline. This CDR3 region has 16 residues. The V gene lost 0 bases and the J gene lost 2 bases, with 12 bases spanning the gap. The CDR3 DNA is TGTGCCAGCAGCGTAGATGGCAGAAGCGGCAATCAGCCCCAGCATTTT. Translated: CASSVDGRSGNQPQHF.

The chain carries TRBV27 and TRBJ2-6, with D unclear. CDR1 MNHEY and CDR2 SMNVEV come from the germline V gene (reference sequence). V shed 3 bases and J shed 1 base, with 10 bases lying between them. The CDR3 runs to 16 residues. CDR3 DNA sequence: TGTGCCAGCAGTTTGGTGTGGGGTTCTGGGGCCAACGTCCTGACTTTC. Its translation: CASSLVWGSGANVLTF. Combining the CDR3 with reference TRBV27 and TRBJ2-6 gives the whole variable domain EAQVTQNPRYLITVTGKKLTVTCSQNMNHEYMSWYRQDPGLGLRQIYYSMNVEVTDKGDVPEGYKVSRKEKRNFPLILESPSPNQTSLYFCASSLVWGSGANVLTFGAGSRLTVL.

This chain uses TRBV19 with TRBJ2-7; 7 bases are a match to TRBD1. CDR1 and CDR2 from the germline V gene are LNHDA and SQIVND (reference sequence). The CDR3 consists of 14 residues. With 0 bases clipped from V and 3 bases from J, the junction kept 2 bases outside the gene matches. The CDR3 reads CASSIETGDYEQYF. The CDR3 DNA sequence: TGTGCCAGTAGTATAGAAACAGGGGACTACGAGCAGTACTTC.